This entry concerns a single T cell receptor beta chain. Its antigen remains unidentified. The data stem from a study of T cell responses to AZD1222 COVID-19 vaccine. Findings and caveats of the study: Spike-specific TCR breadth and depth rose after two AZD1222 doses. Nearly half of spike-specific TCRs reportedly go after variant regions that carry no mutations.

The germline V and J ends were trimmed by 7 bases and 2 bases, with 15 bases remaining between them. The CDR3 has 15 residues. Germline CDR1 is MNHEY and CDR2 is SVGAGI. TCRdb keeps only in-frame clones here, not all; method: immunoSEQ multiplex PCR. The table lists about 160,000 clones, 94% of them singletons. This sample comprised peripheral blood, obtained on day 0 of AZD1222 vaccination. The receptor was isolated from an adult in good health. The chain is built from TRBV6-5 and TRBJ2-1; D perhaps matches TRBD2 (5 bases). CDR3 sequence: CASTLLQAAYNEQFF. CDR3 sequence (DNA): TGTGCCAGCACCTTACTCCAAGCGGCCTACAATGAGCAGTTCTTC.